The clone carrying this T cell receptor beta chain has only a few counts. Its target is not known. Data came from immunoSEQ multiplex PCR; TCRdb stores just in-frame clones and leaves some out. The sample gives about 31,000 clones, roughly 90% of which show up once; 11% to 15% is in the top ten. These data belong to a study of T cell responses to AZD1222 COVID-19 vaccine. Study results and limitations: Only six AZD1222 recipients tested seropositive at baseline. Possibly, clonal diversity was underestimated; donors were largely white British and included more females. Only after the peak T cell response were repertoires sampled.

Pooled together were second doses at about 4 or about 12 weeks. The sequence was obtained from an adult who received the AZD1222 COVID-19 vaccine. Specimen: peripheral blood, collected 28 days after the second AZD1222 dose.

The CDR3 nucleotides are TGTGCCAGCACCCAGCTGGACGGGCAGGGAGGGGTTCAGAGCACAGATACGCAGTATTTT. It is translated as CASTQLDGQGGVQSTDTQYF. The rearrangement joins TRBV9 to TRBJ2-3; 7 bases match TRBD2. CDR1 and CDR2 (germline): SGDLS, YYNGEE. The V segment lost 6 bases and the J segment 0 bases; nucleotides outside the gene matches: 22. This CDR3 spans 20 amino acids.